This T cell receptor beta chain was obtained from a study of blood T cell repertoires in COVID-19 (TCRdb year 2020). Regarding the study in general: Samples covering the acute and convalescent phases of COVID-19 were provided by collaborators in the United States, Italy and Spain. The prospective study material was composed of cDNA or gDNA derived from T cells, B-cell-depleted T cells, or PBMCs. Subjects who had been exposed to COVID-19, were actively infected with it, or had recovered from it provided the deeply sampled blood TCRbeta repertoires that made up the dataset. The repertoires were made available in a free public database intended to serve as a resource for research on the immune response to SARS-CoV-2. Samples were obtained from the ongoing ImmuneRACE study (first 160 participants) and from some 1,200 subjects provided by 6 global collaborators. A de-identified subject ID, COVID-19 status, age in years and sex were almost always included in the sample metadata. Where available, HLA class I and class II types were taken from metadata supplied by the sample provider and were not determined by assay-based typing.

Turning to this clone: There is no known antigen for this receptor. There are no base qualities to consult, and no much larger clone falls within one base.

Including cysteine and phenylalanine, the CDR3 has 16 amino acids. CDR3 DNA is the only sequence kept; it has 48 bases, read in frame from the first base. CDR1 and CDR2, per the germline V gene, are SGHRS and YFSETQ. After removal of 4 bases from V and 5 bases from J, the junction retains 13 bases not matched to a gene. Enrolling through a virtual design, the prospective study's participants ranged in age from about 18 to 100 years and lived across about two dozen United States geographic areas. To assign participants to cohorts, the prospective study relied on clinical history that participants themselves reported in a screening survey and a study questionnaire. Recovered participants in ImmuneRACE Cohort 3 were defined as having two consecutive negative NP/OP PCR tests, clearance from a healthcare professional, or resolution of symptoms. In the prospective study, whole blood, serum and a nasopharyngeal or oropharyngeal swab were collected from each participant by mobile phlebotomists. Prospective study participants could optionally give additional blood draws and questionnaires over an approximately two-month period. Blood samples from the prospective study were shipped frozen or at room temperature prior to DNA extraction.

TCRbeta CDR3 regions were amplified from genomic DNA using the immunoSEQ Assay, a bias-controlled multiplex PCR. Per the source publication's procedure: Nucleated cell counts per sample were estimated from amplification of reference gene primers within the assay. To quantify the absolute abundance of each unique TCRbeta CDR3 rearrangement, sequence reads were collapsed and filtered. For each sample, productive Simpson clonality was calculated by taking the square root of Simpson's diversity index across productive rearrangements. This immuneACCESS table, as held by TCRdb, lists in-frame sequences with V and J called but not all clones. Of the missing ones, under half trace to an unresolved V gene in checked studies; the others have no known cause. The V and J calls and clone size come from that table; D and trimming were worked out from the DNA. The sample profile shows roughly 500,000 clones; 70% to 90% of them were found once. The ten biggest clones cover 8% to 9.5% of the sample.

Broader findings and caveats from the paper: The amount of clinical and demographic metadata varied by source and participant and was provided uncurated.

Here the chain combines TRBV5-1 and TRBJ2-5; the central 8 bases match TRBD2. The sequence was obtained from a woman aged 55-69 years who had recovered from COVID-19. The specimen was PBMCs or T cells enriched from blood (not recorded which). In nucleotides, the sequence is TGCGCCAGCAGCGAAACACCAGGGACTAGGGTGGAGACCCAGTACTTC. Translated, it gives CASSETPGTRVETQYF.